The 15 T cell receptor beta chains below were found in one sample sequenced in a study of CD8+ T cells in alopecia areata. As for treatment: oral pan-JAK inhibitor, 5-10 mg twice daily. Reverse transcribed after extraction, RNA yielded cDNA as the sequencing template. Data came from immunoSEQ multiplex PCR; TCRdb stores just in-frame clones and leaves some out. Among some 170,000 clones listed, 53% were seen once. The input for sequencing was CD8+ T cells sorted from blood, taken at week 24, from a patient treated with tofacitinib. The receptors originated from a human donor with alopecia areata.

About this clone: It is unclear where the CDR3 begins or ends on the DNA, so no DNA is shown, and the CDR3 is as TCRdb lists it. The chain recombines TRBV30 with TRBJ2-5; the table gives TRBD1 as D, unverified against the DNA. Both ends counted, the CDR3 spans 24 residues. The germline CDR1 and CDR2 sequences are GTSNPN and SVGIG (reference sequence). The CDR3 region is CAWSRQGNYHQETQYFGPQETQYF.

The chain recombines TRBV7-6 with TRBJ2-7; 8 bases align to TRBD1. The CDR3 is made up of 14 amino acids. V was clipped by 5 bases and J by 3 bases; unmatched bases: 6. CDR1 is SGHVS, CDR2 FNYEAQ, per germline. The CDR3 loop is CASSHPDRDYEQYF. The CDR3 bases are TGTGCCAGCAGCCATCCGGACAGGGACTACGAGCAGTACTTC.

A few counts support this clone. The chain couples TRBV11-2 to TRBJ2-1; TRBD2 agrees at 9 bases. CDR3 length: 15 amino acids. The trim removed 4 bases at V and 5 bases at J, leaving 6 bases unmatched. Germline-derived CDR1 and CDR2 are SGHAT and FQNNGV. The CDR3 bases are TGTGCCAGCAGCTCCAGCGGGGGGCGAAACAATGAGCAGTTCTTC. Translation: CASSSSGGRNNEQFF.

The rearrangement uses TRBV15 and TRBJ2-1; tentatively, D is TRBD1 or TRBD2 (6 bases each). Germline-derived CDR1 and CDR2 are LNHNV and YYDKDF (reference sequence). V lost 5 bases to trimming and J lost 1 base, with 12 bases between them. This CDR3 contains 15 residues. DNA for the CDR3: TGTGCCACCAGCGAGGAAGGGGGGTCCTACAATGAGCAGTTCTTC. It encodes CATSEEGGSYNEQFF.

The V call is TRBV5-1, the J call TRBJ1-2; D is ambiguous. CDR1 and CDR2 (germline): SGHRS, YFSETQ. V lost 0 bases and J lost 4, with 13 bases in between. This CDR3 is 15 amino acids long. In nucleotides, the CDR3 is TGCGCCAGCAGCTTGGCCGGCGAGGGATTCTATGGCTACACCTTC. Translating it yields CASSLAGEGFYGYTF.

The chain combines TRBV7-8 with TRBJ2-2; no reliable D call. This CDR3 contains 13 residues. Germline CDR1 and CDR2: SGHVS and FQNEAQ. The V end was cut by 3 bases, the J end by 8 bases, with 10 bases between. CDR3 sequence reads: CASSFTITGELFF. CDR3 in DNA: TGTGCCAGCAGCTTTACCATAACTGGGGAGCTGTTTTTT.

This clone showed up just a few times. The chain is built from TRBV27 and TRBJ1-5; D is uncertain. The germline CDR1 and CDR2 sequences are MNHEY and SMNVEV (reference sequence). The CDR3 loop spans 13 amino acids. Trimming removed 2 bases at V and 6 bases at J, with 8 bases between. CDR3 loop: CASSLRVGQPQHF. In DNA, the CDR3 is TGTGCCAGCAGTTTAAGGGTAGGTCAGCCCCAGCATTTT.

This chain joins TRBV4-3 and TRBJ1-2; D is perhaps TRBD1 (5 bases). Germline V gives CDR1 LGHNA, CDR2 YSLEER. V lost 0 bases and J 4 bases, leaving 21 bases between the germline ends. This CDR3 has 18 residues. This chain's CDR3 is CASSQERERGALTYGYTF. For the CDR3, the DNA is TGCGCCAGCAGCCAAGAAAGGGAAAGGGGAGCCTTGACCTATGGCTACACCTTC.

This chain joins TRBV7-8 and TRBJ2-7, with 8 bases identical to TRBD1. This CDR3 spans 13 amino acids. V shed 5 bases and J 6 bases; nucleotides not matched to a gene: 6. The germline CDR1 and CDR2 sequences are SGHVS and FQNEAQ. The CDR3 bases are TGTGCCAGCAGCCCGTGGACAGGGCCCGAGCAGTACTTC. Protein product: CASSPWTGPEQYF.

Points on this clone: The same CDR3 is also encoded by other DNA sequences in this sample. V and J are TRBV6-5 and TRBJ2-1; possibly TRBD1 or TRBD2 for D (5 bases each). The CDR3 has 14 residues. Germline V lookup: CDR1 MNHEY, CDR2 SVGAGI. The germline V and J ends were trimmed by 0 bases and 4 bases, with 7 bases remaining between them. The CDR3 DNA follows: TGTGCCAGCAGTTACTCGGGACCTTACAATGAGCAGTTCTTC. It translates to CASSYSGPYNEQFF.

This clone has a single count. The chain has TRBV5-1 and TRBJ2-3; either TRBD1 or TRBD2 may supply D (5 bases each). Trimming shortened V by 4 bases and J by 0 bases, and 15 bases separated the two germline ends. Germline lookup yields CDR1 SGHRS and CDR2 YFSETQ. The CDR3 totals 16 residues. The CDR3 here is CASSETGGPSTDTQYF. CDR3 DNA sequence: TGCGCCAGCAGCGAGACTGGGGGACCTAGCACAGATACGCAGTATTTT.

V gene TRBV11-2 combines with J gene TRBJ1-2, with D possibly TRBD1 on 6 matching bases. The CDR3 runs to 12 residues. V was cut by 8 bases and J by 8 bases, with 15 bases left in between. From germline, CDR1 is SGHAT and CDR2 FQNNGV. The CDR3 nucleotides read TGTGCCAGCGGTCAACAGGGTTTAGGCTACACCTTC. As protein: CASGQQGLGYTF.

Here the CDR3 reads CASRAKTPGQEETQYF. CDR3 DNA: TGTGCCAGCAGGGCCAAGACTCCGGGACAGGAAGAGACCCAGTACTTC. The chain couples TRBV25-1 to TRBJ2-5; TRBD1 agrees at 8 bases. CDR1 is MGHDK, CDR2 SYGVNS, per germline. There are 16 residues in the CDR3. V shed 6 bases and J 3 bases; nucleotides not matched to a gene: 12.

The chain joins TRBV18 to TRBJ1-1, with D maybe TRBD1 (6 bases). V lost 6 bases to trimming and J lost 5 bases, with 13 bases between them. This CDR3 has 13 amino acids. CDR1 and CDR2 (germline): KGHSH, LQKENI. The CDR3 sequence: CASSPGARTEAFF. CDR3 nucleotides: TGTGCCAGCTCCCCGGGGGCGCGGACTGAAGCTTTCTTT.

This clone has only one observation. This chain joins TRBV7-6 and TRBJ2-1; 8 positions match TRBD1. The germline V gene encodes CDR1 SGHVS and CDR2 FNYEAQ. This CDR3 is built from 16 residues. V lost 5 bases and J lost 1; bases outside the gene matches: 7. The CDR3 nucleotides read TGTGCCAGCAGCACAGGGGGGACTGAGTCCTACAATGAGCAGTTCTTC. This translates into CASSTGGTESYNEQFF.